These 8 T cell receptor beta chains were all obtained from the same sample, sequenced in a study of identifying expanded T cells in peripheral blood. Data came from immunoSEQ multiplex PCR; TCRdb stores just in-frame clones and leaves some out. The table includes 95,000 to 100,000 clones, around nine tenths detected once. Sequencing input: blood. The receptors were gathered from a person between 18 and 75 years old in good health.

This clone appeared a single time. CDR3 sequence (DNA): TGTGCCAGCTCACCCGATCAGTTCCTATATTTT. Its translation: CASSPDQFLYF. The chain is built from TRBV18 and TRBJ1-3; D uncertain. The CDR3 contains 11 residues. The V end was cut by 3 bases, the J end by 14 bases, with 11 bases between. Germline values: CDR1 KGHSH, CDR2 LQKENI.

The chain has TRBV10-3 and TRBJ2-1, with TRBD1 matching over 9 bases. CDR1 ENHRY and CDR2 SYGVKD come from the germline V gene. Trimming at V came to 2 bases and at J to 15 bases, leaving 5 bases not matched to a gene. The CDR3 spans 12 residues. The DNA of the CDR3 is TGTGCCATCAGTGAGGCGGGACAGGGCCCGTTCTTC. Protein: CAISEAGQGPFF.

The chain is built from TRBV7-8 and TRBJ2-1, with a tentative D call TRBD2 (5 bases). The CDR3 loop spans 15 amino acids. Trimming stripped 2 bases from V and 0 bases from J, with 8 bases between. Germline V gene data show CDR1 as SGHVS and CDR2 as FQNEAQ. CDR3 nucleotide sequence: TGTGCCAGCAGCTTAATGGGGAGCTCCTACAATGAGCAGTTCTTC. Protein sequence: CASSLMGSSYNEQFF.

This clone was recorded only once. J is TRBJ2-7 and V is TRBV19; possibly TRBD1 for D (6 bases). V lost 4 bases and J 0 bases, leaving 16 bases between the germline ends. The CDR3 is 16 amino acids. Germline lookup yields CDR1 LNHDA and CDR2 SQIVND (reference sequence). CDR3 in amino acids: CASSRIWDTSSYEQYF. CDR3 coding DNA: TGTGCCAGTAGTAGAATCTGGGACACGTCCTCCTACGAGCAGTACTTC.

The V gene is TRBV29-1, the J gene TRBJ2-7; TRBD1 aligns across 11 bases. The CDR3 has 13 amino acids. CDR1 is SQVTM, CDR2 ANQGSEA, per germline. With 6 bases clipped from V and 4 bases from J, the junction kept 5 bases outside the gene matches. The CDR3 coding sequence is TGCAGCGTCCGGACAGGGGGCACGTACGAGCAGTACTTC. Amino acids: CSVRTGGTYEQYF.

The chain is built from TRBV28 and TRBJ2-3; 7 bases line up with TRBD1. Trimming cost V 7 bases and J 2 bases; bases outside gene matches: 3. The CDR3 runs 13 residues. The germline V gene has CDR1 MDHEN and CDR2 SYDVKM. This CDR3 reads CASNTGVTDTQYF. Here the CDR3 DNA reads TGTGCCAGCAATACAGGGGTCACAGATACGCAGTATTTT. Supplemented by reference TRBV28 and TRBJ2-3, the full variable domain reads DVKVTQSSRYLVKRTGEKVFLECVQDMDHENMFWYRQDPGLGLRLIYFSYDVKMKEKGDIPEGYSVSREKKERFSLILESASTNQTSMYLCASNTGVTDTQYFGPGTRLTVL.

The chain couples TRBV5-6 to TRBJ1-2, with TRBD1 matching over 8 bases. The germline gives CDR1 SGHDT, CDR2 YYEEEE. The CDR3 contains 14 residues. Trimming took 6 bases from V and 3 from J; bases not matched to a gene: 7. The CDR3 DNA is TGTGCCAGCAACACCAGGGGGCAGGACTATGGCTACACCTTC. Translated: CASNTRGQDYGYTF.

V usage is TRBV5-6 and J usage is TRBJ1-2; TRBD1 matches 7 bases. The germline gives CDR1 SGHDT, CDR2 YYEEEE. V shed 0 bases and J 8 bases; nucleotides not matched to a gene: 7. This CDR3 region has 14 residues. The CDR3 sequence: CASSLVQGDAGYTF. CDR3 DNA: TGTGCCAGCAGCTTGGTTCAGGGGGATGCGGGCTACACCTTC.